This TCR beta chain was observed in a study of Tregs in tolerant kidney transplant recipients. The assay was immunoSEQ multiplex PCR, and TCRdb's table has in-frame clones only and misses some. The sample has about 240,000 clones; more than 65% are singletons. Thawed PBMCs were FACS-sorted into unstimulated CD4+CD25+CD127- regulatory T cells, CD4+CD25- non-regulatory cells, CD4 and CD8 cells. For this clone: Its antigen remains unidentified.

The study, taken as a whole, reports: This study did not directly address biological reproducibility. The most relevant donor-specific Treg TCRbeta repertoire apparently came from expansion with activated donor B cells.

The sequenced sample consisted of CD4+ T cells from blood. The TCR was taken from a human donor in good health.

The CDR3: CASTRTRPTYNEQFF. In DNA form, the CDR3 reads TGCGCCAGCACCCGGACTAGGCCTACCTACAATGAGCAGTTCTTC. The rearrangement joins TRBV10-1 to TRBJ2-1, with 7 nucleotides matching TRBD2. The CDR3 runs 15 residues. Trimming cost V 7 bases and J 2 bases; bases outside gene matches: 8. In germline, CDR1 is WNHNN, CDR2 SYGVQD (reference sequence).